This T cell receptor beta chain was captured in a study of blood T cell repertoires in COVID-19. Looking at the study overall: Sample material is recorded as cDNA or gDNA derived from T cells, B-cell-depleted T cells, or PBMCs.

This table comes from immunoSEQ multiplex PCR, and its TCRdb copy is limited to in-frame clones, with some not included. Found here are around 140,000 clones, around 90% of them singletons; the top ten hold more than 2%. Trimming cost V 3 bases and J 7 bases; bases outside gene matches: 9. Looked up from germline, CDR1 is SGHRS and CDR2 is YFSETQ. This CDR3 region has 15 residues. Sequenced sample: peripheral blood. The chain uses TRBV5-1 and TRBJ2-4; 8 bases agree with TRBD1. This receptor was identified in a human donor with COVID-19, enrolled during active disease. The donor label of this sample is uncertain. The chain's CDR3 is CASSSQGASGNIQYF. The CDR3 nucleotides are TGCGCCAGCAGCTCGCAGGGGGCTAGTGGGAACATTCAGTACTTC. Full variable domain (rest looked up from reference TRBV5-1 and TRBJ2-4): KAGVTQTPRYLIKTRGQQVTLSCSPISGHRSVSWYQQTPGQGLQFLFEYFSETQRNKGNFPGRFSGRQFSNSRSEMNVSTLELGDSALYLCASSSQGASGNIQYFGAGTRLSVL.